Listed here are 4 T cell receptor beta chains from one sample, sequenced in a study of T cells in Graves' hyperthyroidism and ophthalmopathy. TCR beta CDR3 sequences were amplified from RNA transcripts. HTBI primers were used for first-round RT-PCR of the TCR CDR3. TCRdb independently ran MiXCR on the multiplex PCR reads; one entry per CDR3 protein. The sample gives 550,000 to 650,000 distinct CDR3 sequences, around 13% of which show up once; approximately 15% is in the top ten. The specimen sequenced was blood. These receptors were taken from a woman in her forties with Graves' hyperthyroidism.

CDR3 amino acids: CASSYSGSGSDEAFF. As DNA, the CDR3 is TGTGCCAGCAGTTACTCGGGATCGGGGTCCGATGAAGCTTTCTTT. V gene TRBV6-2 or TRBV6-3 combines with J gene TRBJ1-1, with D uncertain. CDR1 is MNHEY, CDR2 SVGEGT, per germline. The germline V and J ends were trimmed by 0 bases and 7 bases, with 15 bases remaining between them. This CDR3 spans 15 amino acids.

This rearrangement joins TRBV28 to TRBJ2-2; 9 nucleotides align to TRBD2. The junction had 18 bases not matched to a gene; V was cut back by 4 bases and J by 6 bases. The length of the CDR3 is 19 residues. Germline V gene sequence: CDR1 MDHEN, CDR2 SYDVKM. CDR3 bases: TGTGCCAGCAGTTCTATACCTAAAGGCGGGAGGGCCGCTCCCGGGGAGCTGTTTTTT. The encoded protein is CASSSIPKGGRAAPGELFF. The variable domain in full, completed from reference TRBV28 and TRBJ2-2, reads DVKVTQSSRYLVKRTGEKVFLECVQDMDHENMFWYRQDPGLGLRLIYFSYDVKMKEKGDIPEGYSVSREKKERFSLILESASTNQTSMYLCASSSIPKGGRAAPGELFFGEGSRLTVL.

This clonotype was detected ten times or more. The chain joins TRBV10-3 to TRBJ1-1; the D gene is possibly TRBD1 (5 bases). CDR3 size: 11 residues. Trimming left V 3 bases short and J 9 bases short, with 8 bases between. Germline V gives CDR1 ENHRY, CDR2 SYGVKD. CDR3 nucleotide sequence: TGTGCCATCAGTGATGACAGAAAAGCTTTCTTT. This sequence encodes CAISDDRKAFF.

This clonotype was picked up many times. CDR3 bases: TGTGCCAGCAGCCCCGGGACAGTTGAATCCTACGAGCAGTACTTC. It translates to CASSPGTVESYEQYF. The chain has TRBV5-5 and TRBJ2-7; TRBD1 matches 7 bases. V gave up 4 bases and J gave up 1 base; unmatched junction bases: 8. CDR1 SGHKS and CDR2 YYEKEE come from the germline V gene (reference sequence). The CDR3 totals 15 residues.